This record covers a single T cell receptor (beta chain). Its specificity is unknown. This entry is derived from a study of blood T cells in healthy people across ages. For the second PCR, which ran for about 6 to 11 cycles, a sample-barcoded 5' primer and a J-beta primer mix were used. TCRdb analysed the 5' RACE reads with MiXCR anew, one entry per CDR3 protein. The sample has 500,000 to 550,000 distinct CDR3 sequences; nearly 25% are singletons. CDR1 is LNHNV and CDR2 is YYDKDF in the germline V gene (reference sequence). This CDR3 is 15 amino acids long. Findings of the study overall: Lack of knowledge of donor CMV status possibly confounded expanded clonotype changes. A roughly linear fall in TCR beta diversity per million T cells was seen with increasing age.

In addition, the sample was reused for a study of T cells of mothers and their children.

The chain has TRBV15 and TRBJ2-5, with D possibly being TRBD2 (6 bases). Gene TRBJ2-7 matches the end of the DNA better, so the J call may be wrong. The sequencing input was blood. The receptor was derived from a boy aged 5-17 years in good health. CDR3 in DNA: TGTGCCACCAGCAGAGAAGACGGGGGCTCCTACGAGCAGTACTTC. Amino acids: CATSREDGGSYEQYF.